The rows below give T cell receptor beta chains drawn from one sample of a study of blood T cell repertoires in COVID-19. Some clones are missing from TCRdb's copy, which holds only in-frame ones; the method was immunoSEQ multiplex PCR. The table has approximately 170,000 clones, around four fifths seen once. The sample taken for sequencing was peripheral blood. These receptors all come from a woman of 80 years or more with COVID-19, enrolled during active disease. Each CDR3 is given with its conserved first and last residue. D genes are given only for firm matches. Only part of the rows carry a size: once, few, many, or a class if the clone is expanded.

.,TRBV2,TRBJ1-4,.,TGTGCCAGCAGTGATCCAGCCGGGTCGCGGGGGTTTTTT,CASSDPAGSRGFF
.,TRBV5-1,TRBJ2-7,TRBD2,TGCGCCAGTGGCCTAGCGGGGCGGAACGAGCAGTACTTC,CASGLAGRNEQYF
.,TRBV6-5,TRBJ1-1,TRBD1,TGTGCCAGCAGTTACCGGACAGGGGGCGAATTGACTGAAGCTTTCTTT,CASSYRTGGELTEAFF
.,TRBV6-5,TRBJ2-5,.,TGTGCCAGCATGAGGTGGAAAGGAGAGACCCAGTACTTC,CASMRWKGETQYF
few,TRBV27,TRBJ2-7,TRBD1,TGTGCCAGCAGTAAGGGACAGGGCCGGAATTACGAGCAGTACTTC,CASSKGQGRNYEQYF
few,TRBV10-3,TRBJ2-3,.,TGTGCCATCAGGGTAGCAGATACGCAGTATTTT,CAIRVADTQYF
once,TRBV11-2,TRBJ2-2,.,TGTGCCAGCAGCCGTAATCGGGGACAACTCACCGGGGAGCTGTTTTTT,CASSRNRGQLTGELFF
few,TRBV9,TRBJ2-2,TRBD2,TGTGCCAGCAGCGCGCTAGCGGGGGGTAGGTGGGAGCTGTTTTTT,CASSALAGGRWELFF
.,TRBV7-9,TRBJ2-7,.,TGTGCCAGCAGCTTAGGCGGGTCGCGAGACTACGAGCAGTACTTC,CASSLGGSRDYEQYF
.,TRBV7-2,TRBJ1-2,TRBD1,TGTGCCAGCAGCCTCAGACAGGGGGCGGGGTATGGCTACACCTTC,CASSLRQGAGYGYTF
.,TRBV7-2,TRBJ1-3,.,TGTGCCAGCAGCCAAAGCCGAGGGGGGGGCACCATATATTTT,CASSQSRGGGTIYF
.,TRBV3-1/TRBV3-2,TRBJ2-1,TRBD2,TGTGCCAGCAGTCAACCGGGTGGGGGGGACAATGAGCAGTTCTTC,CASSQPGGGDNEQFF
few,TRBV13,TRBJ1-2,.,TGTGCCAGCAGCTTAGGGTCCCCGGCTAACTATGGCTACACCTTC,CASSLGSPANYGYTF
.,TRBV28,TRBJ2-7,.,TGTGCCATGGGGAGGAGAGGCTACGAGCAGTACTTC,CAMGRRGYEQYF
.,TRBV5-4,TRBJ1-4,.,TGTGCCAGCAGCCCAATCGGTCAGGTTGAAAAACTGTTTTTT,CASSPIGQVEKLFF
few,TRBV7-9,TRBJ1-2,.,TGTGCCAGCAGCCCCTCGGGAGGGTCGCATGGCTACACCTTC,CASSPSGGSHGYTF
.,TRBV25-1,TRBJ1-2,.,TGTGCCAGCAGTGTCGGATCGAGGGGCTACACCTTC,CASSVGSRGYTF
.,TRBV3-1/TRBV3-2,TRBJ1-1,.,TGTGCCAGCCGGGGAGCTAATGAAGCTTTCTTT,CASRGANEAFF
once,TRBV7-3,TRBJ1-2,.,TGTGCCAGCAGCTTCCCAGGACAGCTCGGCTACACCTTC,CASSFPGQLGYTF
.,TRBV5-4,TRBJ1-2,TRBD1,TGTGCCAGCAGAAACGGACAGGGACGCTACTATGGCTACACCTTC,CASRNGQGRYYGYTF
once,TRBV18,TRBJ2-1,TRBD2,TGTGCCAGCTCGAGTAACGGCGGGGGATACAATGAGCAGTTCTTC,CASSSNGGGYNEQFF
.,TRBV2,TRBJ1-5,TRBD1,TGTGCCAGCAGCGTACAGACAGGGAACCAGCCCCAGCATTTT,CASSVQTGNQPQHF
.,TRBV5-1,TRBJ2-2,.,TGCGCCAGCAGCTTTTCTCAGGGTTTGAACACCGGGGAGCTGTTTTTT,CASSFSQGLNTGELFF
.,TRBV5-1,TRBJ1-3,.,TGCGCCAGCAGCCCGAGCTCTGGAAACACCATATATTTT,CASSPSSGNTIYF
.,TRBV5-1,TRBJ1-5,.,TGCGCCAGCAGCCCCCTGGGAGGCGGGCCCCAGCATTTT,CASSPLGGGPQHF
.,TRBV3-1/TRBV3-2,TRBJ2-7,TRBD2,TGTGCCAGCAGCCGGGGGTCCGGCGGGAGCTCCTCCGGGGTCGAGCAGTACTTC,CASSRGSGGSSSGVEQYF
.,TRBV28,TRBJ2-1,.,TGTGCCAGCAGGGACTTCGGACAGCCCCTGTTCTTC,CASRDFGQPLFF
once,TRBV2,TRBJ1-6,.,TGTGCCAGCCAACTCGGGGGAAATTCACCCCTCCACTTT,CASQLGGNSPLHF
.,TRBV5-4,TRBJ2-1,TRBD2,TGTGCCAGCAGCTATCCTAGCGGGGGGGCAGCGGAGCAGTTCTTC,CASSYPSGGAAEQFF
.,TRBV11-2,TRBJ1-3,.,TGTGCCAGCAGCTTAGTCATAAACACCATATATTTT,CASSLVINTIYF
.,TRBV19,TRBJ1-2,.,TGTGCCAGTAGTTTCAGGGATTATGGCTACACCTTC,CASSFRDYGYTF
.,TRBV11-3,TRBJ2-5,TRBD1,TGTGCCAGCAGCCACCGACAGGGGCAAGAGACCCAGTACTTC,CASSHRQGQETQYF
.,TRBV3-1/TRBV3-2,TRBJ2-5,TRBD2,TGTGCCAGCAGCCAAATAGCGGGGACGTACCAAGAGACCCAGTACTTC,CASSQIAGTYQETQYF
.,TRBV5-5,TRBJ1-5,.,TGTGCCAGCAACCGCGGGGCTAGCAATCAGCCCCAGCATTTT,CASNRGASNQPQHF
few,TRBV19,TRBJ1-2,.,TGTGCCAGTCTTGACAGCGCGTTTAACTATGGCTACACCTTC,CASLDSAFNYGYTF
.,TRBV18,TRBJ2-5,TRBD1,TGTGCCAGCTCAGCCCGGGACAGATCTCAAGAGACCCAGTACTTC,CASSARDRSQETQYF
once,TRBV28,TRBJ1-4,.,TGTGCCAGCAGGGTACAGGAAAAACTGTTTTTT,CASRVQEKLFF
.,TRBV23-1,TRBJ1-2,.,TGCGCCAGCAACTGGGGGCTGGGAGACTATGGCTACACCTTC,CASNWGLGDYGYTF
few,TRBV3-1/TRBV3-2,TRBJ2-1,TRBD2,TGTGCCAGCAGCCGGGTAGCGGGAGTGTTAGGGAATGAGCAGTTCTTC,CASSRVAGVLGNEQFF
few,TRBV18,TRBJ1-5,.,TGTGCCAGCTCACCAGACAGCGCTTATAGCAATCAGCCCCAGCATTTT,CASSPDSAYSNQPQHF
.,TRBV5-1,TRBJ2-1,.,TGCGCCAGCAGCTTGGAGTCCGGGTACAATGAGCAGTTCTTC,CASSLESGYNEQFF
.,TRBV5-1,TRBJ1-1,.,TGCGCCAGCAGCGCCGGGGGGAGCATGAACACTGAAGCTTTCTTT,CASSAGGSMNTEAFF
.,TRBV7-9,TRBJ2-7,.,TGTGCCAGCAGCTCAGCCTACGAGCAGTACTTC,CASSSAYEQYF
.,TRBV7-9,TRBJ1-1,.,TGTGCCAGCAGCTTATCAGGGGTGGAAACTGAAGCTTTCTTT,CASSLSGVETEAFF
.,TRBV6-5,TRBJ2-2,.,TGTGCCAGCAGAACAGGGATTACCGGGGAGCTGTTTTTT,CASRTGITGELFF
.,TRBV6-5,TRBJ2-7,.,TGTGCCAGCAGTAGGGGCCGGTACGAGCAGTACTTC,CASSRGRYEQYF
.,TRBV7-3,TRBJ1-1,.,TGTGCCAGCAGCCTAGTTGGAGGGAACACTGAAGCTTTCTTT,CASSLVGGNTEAFF
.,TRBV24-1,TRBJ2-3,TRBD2,TGTGCCACCAGTGATTCGGGGGGGCGGAGAGATACGCAGTATTTT,CATSDSGGRRDTQYF
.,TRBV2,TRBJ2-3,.,TGTGCCAGCAGTAACGACTTGCCCACAGATACGCAGTATTTT,CASSNDLPTDTQYF
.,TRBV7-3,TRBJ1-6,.,TGTGCCAGCAGCTTAGCCTCGCAAGGGGCCGGTTCACCCCTCCACTTT,CASSLASQGAGSPLHF
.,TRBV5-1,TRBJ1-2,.,TGCGCCAGCAGCCTGACAGGCGATTATGGCTACACCTTC,CASSLTGDYGYTF
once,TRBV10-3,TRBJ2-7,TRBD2,TGTGCCATCAGCTGGGAGACTAGCGGGGCTACGGGGCAGTACTTC,CAISWETSGATGQYF
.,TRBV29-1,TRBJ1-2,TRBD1,TGCAGCGTCCTAGACAGGGGAGGCTATGGCTACACCTTC,CSVLDRGGYGYTF
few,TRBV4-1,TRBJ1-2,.,TGCGCCAGCAGCCAAGGGGGAAGGGGTAACTATGGCTACACCTTC,CASSQGGRGNYGYTF
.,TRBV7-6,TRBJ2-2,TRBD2,TGTGCCAGCAGCTTAGGAGCGGGGACGAACACCGGGGAGCTGTTTTTT,CASSLGAGTNTGELFF
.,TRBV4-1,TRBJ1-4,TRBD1,TGCGCCAGCAGCCGTCCACCGGGACAGGGGGCTCTTTCTAATGAAAAACTGTTTTTT,CASSRPPGQGALSNEKLFF
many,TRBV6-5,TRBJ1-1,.,TGTGCCAGCACGGAAAGGCGGGCGCACACTGAAGCTTTCTTT,CASTERRAHTEAFF
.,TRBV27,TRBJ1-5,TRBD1,TGTGCCAGTGCGACAGGGCTTCGAAATAGCAATCAGCCCCAGCATTTT,CASATGLRNSNQPQHF